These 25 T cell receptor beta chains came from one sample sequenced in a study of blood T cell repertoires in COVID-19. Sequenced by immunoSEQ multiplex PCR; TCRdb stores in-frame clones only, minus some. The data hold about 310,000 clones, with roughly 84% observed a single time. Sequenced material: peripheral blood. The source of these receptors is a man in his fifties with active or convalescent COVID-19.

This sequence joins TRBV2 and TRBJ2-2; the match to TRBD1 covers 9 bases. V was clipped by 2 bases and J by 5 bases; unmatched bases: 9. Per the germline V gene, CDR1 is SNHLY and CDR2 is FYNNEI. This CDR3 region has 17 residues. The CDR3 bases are TGTGCCAGCAGTGAATACCTGGGACAGGGAAAAACCGGGGAGCTGTTTTTT. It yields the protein CASSEYLGQGKTGELFF.

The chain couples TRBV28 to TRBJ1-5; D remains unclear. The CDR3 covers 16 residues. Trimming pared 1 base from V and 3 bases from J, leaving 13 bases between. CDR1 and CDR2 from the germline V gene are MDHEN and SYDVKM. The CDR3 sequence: CASSLFTLSHNQPQHF. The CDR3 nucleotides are TGTGCCAGCAGTTTATTCACTCTATCTCACAATCAGCCCCAGCATTTT.

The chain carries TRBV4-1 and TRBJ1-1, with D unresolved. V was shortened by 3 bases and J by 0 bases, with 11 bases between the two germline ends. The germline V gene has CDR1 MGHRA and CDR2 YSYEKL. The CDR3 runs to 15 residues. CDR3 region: CASSHQEGMNTEAFF. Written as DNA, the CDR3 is TGCGCCAGCAGCCATCAAGAGGGAATGAACACTGAAGCTTTCTTT.

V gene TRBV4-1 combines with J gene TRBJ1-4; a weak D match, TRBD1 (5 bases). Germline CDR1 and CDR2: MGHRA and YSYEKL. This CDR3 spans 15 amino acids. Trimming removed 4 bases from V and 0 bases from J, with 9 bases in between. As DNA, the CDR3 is TGCGCCAGCAGCCTCGGACATTCAACTAATGAAAAACTGTTTTTT. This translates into CASSLGHSTNEKLFF.

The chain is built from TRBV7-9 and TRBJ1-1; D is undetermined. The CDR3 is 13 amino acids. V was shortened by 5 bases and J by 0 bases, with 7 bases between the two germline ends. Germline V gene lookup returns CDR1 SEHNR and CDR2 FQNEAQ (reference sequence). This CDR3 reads CASSHNLNTEAFF. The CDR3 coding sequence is TGTGCCAGCAGCCACAATCTGAACACTGAAGCTTTCTTT.

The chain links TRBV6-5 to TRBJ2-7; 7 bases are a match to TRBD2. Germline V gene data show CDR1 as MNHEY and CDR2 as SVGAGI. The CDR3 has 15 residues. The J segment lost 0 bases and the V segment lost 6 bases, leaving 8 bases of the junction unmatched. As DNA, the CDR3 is TGTGCCAGCAGAGCAACGGGACTAAGCTCCTACGAGCAGTACTTC. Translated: CASRATGLSSYEQYF.

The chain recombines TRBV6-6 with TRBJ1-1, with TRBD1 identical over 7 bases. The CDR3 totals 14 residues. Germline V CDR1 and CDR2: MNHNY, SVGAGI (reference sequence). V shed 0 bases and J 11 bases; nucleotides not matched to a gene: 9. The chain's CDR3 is CASSYSGQQGRAFF. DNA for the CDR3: TGTGCCAGCAGTTACTCGGGGCAACAGGGGAGGGCTTTCTTT.

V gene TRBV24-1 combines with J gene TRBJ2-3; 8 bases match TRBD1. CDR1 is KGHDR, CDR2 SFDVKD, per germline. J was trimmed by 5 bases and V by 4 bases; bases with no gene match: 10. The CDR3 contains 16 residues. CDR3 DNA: TGTGCCACCAGTGACGCCGGACAGGGCTCCATAGATACGCAGTATTTT. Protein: CATSDAGQGSIDTQYF.

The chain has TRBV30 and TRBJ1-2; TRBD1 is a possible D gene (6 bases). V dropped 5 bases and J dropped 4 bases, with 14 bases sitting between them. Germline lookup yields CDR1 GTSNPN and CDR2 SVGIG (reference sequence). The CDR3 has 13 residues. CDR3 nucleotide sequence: TGTGCCTGGGTACAGGGCGGGGGCTATGGCTACACCTTC. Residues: CAWVQGGGYGYTF.

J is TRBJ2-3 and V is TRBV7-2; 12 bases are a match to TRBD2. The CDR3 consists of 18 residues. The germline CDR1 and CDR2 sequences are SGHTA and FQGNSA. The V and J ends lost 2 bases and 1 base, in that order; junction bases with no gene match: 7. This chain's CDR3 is CASSLRLAGGHGTDTQYF. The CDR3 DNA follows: TGTGCCAGCAGCTTAAGGCTAGCGGGGGGGCATGGCACAGATACGCAGTATTTT. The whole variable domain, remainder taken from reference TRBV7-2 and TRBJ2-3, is GAGVSQSPSNKVTEKGKDVELRCDPISGHTALYWYRQSLGQGLEFLIYFQGNSAPDKSGLPSDRFSAERTGGSVSTLTIQRTQQEDSAVYLCASSLRLAGGHGTDTQYFGPGTRLTVL.

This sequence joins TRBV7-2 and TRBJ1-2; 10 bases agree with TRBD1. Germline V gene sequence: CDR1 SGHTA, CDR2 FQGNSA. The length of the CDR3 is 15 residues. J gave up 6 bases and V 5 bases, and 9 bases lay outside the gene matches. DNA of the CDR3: TGTGCCAGCAGCACAACCCCCGGGACAGGGGATGGCTACACCTTC. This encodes CASSTTPGTGDGYTF.

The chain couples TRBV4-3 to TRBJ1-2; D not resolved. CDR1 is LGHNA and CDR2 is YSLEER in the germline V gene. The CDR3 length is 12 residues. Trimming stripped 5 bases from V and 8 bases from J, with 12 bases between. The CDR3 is CASSDLRGGYTF. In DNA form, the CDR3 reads TGCGCCAGCAGCGATTTACGCGGGGGCTACACCTTC.

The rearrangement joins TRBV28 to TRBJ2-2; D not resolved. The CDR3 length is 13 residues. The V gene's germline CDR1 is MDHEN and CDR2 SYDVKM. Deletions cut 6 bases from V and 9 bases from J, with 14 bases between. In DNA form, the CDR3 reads TGTGCCAGCAGCTACTTCTCAACCCGGGAGCTGTTTTTT. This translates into CASSYFSTRELFF.

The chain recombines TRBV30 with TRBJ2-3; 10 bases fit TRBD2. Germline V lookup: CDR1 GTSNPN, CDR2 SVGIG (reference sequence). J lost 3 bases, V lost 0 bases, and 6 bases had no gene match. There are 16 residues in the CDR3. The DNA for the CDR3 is TGTGCCTGGAGTGTTAAGCGGGGGGGTCAGACAGATACGCAGTATTTT. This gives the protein CAWSVKRGGQTDTQYF.

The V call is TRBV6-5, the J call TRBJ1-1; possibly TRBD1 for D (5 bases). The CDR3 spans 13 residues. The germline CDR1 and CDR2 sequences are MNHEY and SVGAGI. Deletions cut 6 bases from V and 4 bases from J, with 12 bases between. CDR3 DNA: TGTGCCAGCAGCCCCAGGGCAGGCACTGAAGCTTTCTTT. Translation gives CASSPRAGTEAFF.

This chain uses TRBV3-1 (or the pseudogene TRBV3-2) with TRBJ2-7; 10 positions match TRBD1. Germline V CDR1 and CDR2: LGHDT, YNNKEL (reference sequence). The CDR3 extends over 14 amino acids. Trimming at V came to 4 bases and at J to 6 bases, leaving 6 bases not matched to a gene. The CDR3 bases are TGTGCCAGCAGCCCTGGGACAGGGGCGGGCGAGCAGTACTTC. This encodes CASSPGTGAGEQYF.

CDR3 in amino acids: CASSQAASVQFF. In nucleotides, the CDR3 is TGCGCCAGCAGCCAAGCAGCTAGCGTGCAGTTCTTC. The chain recombines TRBV4-1 with TRBJ2-1; D is perhaps TRBD2 (6 bases). There are 12 residues in the CDR3. CDR1 and CDR2 from the germline V gene are MGHRA and YSYEKL. V dropped 1 base and J dropped 12 bases, with 10 bases sitting between them.

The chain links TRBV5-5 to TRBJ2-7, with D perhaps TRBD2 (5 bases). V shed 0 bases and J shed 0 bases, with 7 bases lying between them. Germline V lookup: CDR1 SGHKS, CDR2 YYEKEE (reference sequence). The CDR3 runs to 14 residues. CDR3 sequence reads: CASSLEGSSYEQYF. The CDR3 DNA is TGTGCCAGCAGCTTGGAAGGGAGCTCCTACGAGCAGTACTTC.

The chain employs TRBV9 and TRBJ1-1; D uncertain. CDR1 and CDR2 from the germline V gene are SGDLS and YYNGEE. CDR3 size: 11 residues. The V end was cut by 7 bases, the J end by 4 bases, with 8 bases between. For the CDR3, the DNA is TGTGCCAGCTCGCGAGTCACTGAAGCTTTCTTT. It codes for CASSRVTEAFF. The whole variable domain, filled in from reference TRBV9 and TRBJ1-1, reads DSGVTQTPKHLITATGQRVTLRCSPRSGDLSVYWYQQSLDQGLQFLIQYYNGEERAKGNILERFSAQQFPDLHSELNLSSLELGDSALYFCASSRVTEAFFGQGTRLTVV.

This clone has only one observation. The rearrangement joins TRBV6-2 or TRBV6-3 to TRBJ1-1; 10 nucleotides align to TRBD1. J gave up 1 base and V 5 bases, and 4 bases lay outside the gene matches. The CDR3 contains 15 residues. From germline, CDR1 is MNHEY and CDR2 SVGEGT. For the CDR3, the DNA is TGTGCCAGCAGTCCACGGACAGGGGGGAACACTGAAGCTTTCTTT. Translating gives CASSPRTGGNTEAFF.

In DNA, the CDR3 is TGTGCTACAATATTCAGGTACGAATACCCCCAGCCCAAAGGGGGAACAGGCACAGATACGCAGTATTTT. As protein: CATIFRYEYPQPKGGTGTDTQYF. The chain uses TRBV19 and TRBJ2-3; D may be TRBD1 (6 bases). Germline V gene data show CDR1 as LNHDA and CDR2 as SQIVND (reference sequence). CDR3 length: 23 residues.

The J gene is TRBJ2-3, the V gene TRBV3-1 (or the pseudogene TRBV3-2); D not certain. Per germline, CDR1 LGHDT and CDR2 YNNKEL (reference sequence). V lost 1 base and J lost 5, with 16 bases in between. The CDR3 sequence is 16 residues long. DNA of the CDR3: TGTGCCAGCAGCCAAGTTGTGACTCCCTATAGAGATACGCAGTATTTT. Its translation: CASSQVVTPYRDTQYF.

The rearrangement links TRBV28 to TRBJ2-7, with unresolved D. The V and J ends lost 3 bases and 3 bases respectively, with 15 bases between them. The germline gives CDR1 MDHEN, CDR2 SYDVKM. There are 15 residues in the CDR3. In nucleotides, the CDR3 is TGTGCCAGCAGTTTGACGGCGGCGGAGAGCTACGAGCAGTACTTC. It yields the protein CASSLTAAESYEQYF. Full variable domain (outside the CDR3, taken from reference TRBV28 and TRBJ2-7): DVKVTQSSRYLVKRTGEKVFLECVQDMDHENMFWYRQDPGLGLRLIYFSYDVKMKEKGDIPEGYSVSREKKERFSLILESASTNQTSMYLCASSLTAAESYEQYFGPGTRLTVT.

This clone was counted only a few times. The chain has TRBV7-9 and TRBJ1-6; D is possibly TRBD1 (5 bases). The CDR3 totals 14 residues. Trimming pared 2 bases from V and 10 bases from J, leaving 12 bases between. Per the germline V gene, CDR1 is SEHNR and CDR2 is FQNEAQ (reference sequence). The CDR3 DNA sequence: TGTGCCAGCAGCTTAAGTGGGGCCGAATCACCCCTCCACTTT. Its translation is CASSLSGAESPLHF.

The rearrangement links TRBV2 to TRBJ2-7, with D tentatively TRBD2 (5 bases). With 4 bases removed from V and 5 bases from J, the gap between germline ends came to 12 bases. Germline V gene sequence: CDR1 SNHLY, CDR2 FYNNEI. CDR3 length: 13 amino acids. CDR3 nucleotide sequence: TGTGCCAGCAGTGTTCCCGGGGTTCACGAGCAGTACTTC. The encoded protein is CASSVPGVHEQYF.